This T cell receptor (beta chain) was documented in a study of lymphopenia after photon versus proton radiotherapy. Study-wide findings and caveats: A bigger post-nadir fall in TCR diversity correlated inversely with survival time in deceased patients. After the lymphocyte nadir, photon-treated repertoires showed oligoclonal expansion, especially of CD8+ Temra cells. Authors raise, but do not show, better survival with proton therapy.

Clones were sequenced by immunoSEQ multiplex PCR, and TCRdb holds only the in-frame ones, with some missing. Of approximately 30,000 clones in the sample, approximately 95% were seen once. CDR3 size: 13 residues. Germline assignment: CDR1 MNHNY and CDR2 SVGAGI (reference sequence). The germline V and J ends were trimmed by 6 bases and 1 base, with 7 bases remaining between them. The table lists this clone with a few counts. Its antigen is unidentified. The clonotype comes from a woman aged 50 to 60 with cholangiocarcinoma. The chain recombines TRBV6-6 with TRBJ1-5; D is undetermined. The material sequenced was peripheral blood, taken from a patient treated with photon-based radiotherapy. CDR3 coding DNA: TGTGCCAGCAGCCCCTACAGCAATCAGCCCCAGCATTTT. It yields the protein CASSPYSNQPQHF.